The sequence of this TCR beta chain was determined in a study of blood T cells in healthy people across ages. The study, taken as a whole, reports: Getting older went along with TCR beta diversity per million T cells dropping roughly linearly. Naive and antigen-experienced cells were not separated, limiting conclusive comparison.

There are 16 residues in the CDR3. Germline CDR1 reads SGHTA; CDR2 reads FQGTGA. Trimming stripped 3 bases from V and 1 base from J, with 10 bases between. Comments on this clonotype: Its antigen remains unknown.

Then a second PCR, running roughly 7 to 11 cycles, was carried out with a sample-barcoded 5' primer and a J-beta primer mix. TCRdb ran MiXCR on the 5' RACE reads and lists one entry per CDR3 protein. The data contain fewer than 800,000 distinct CDR3 sequences, under 25% of them singletons. Every donor gave 7.5 to 10 milliliters of peripheral blood. Total RNA was isolated from each sample in quantities of at least 6 micrograms. Sequences were obtained from blood. This TCR was recovered from a man aged 65 to 85 in good health. The rearrangement links TRBV7-3 to TRBJ2-6; no clear D gene. The CDR3 region is CASSFSHLSGANVLTF. In nucleotides, the CDR3 is TGTGCCAGCAGCTTTAGTCACTTGTCTGGGGCCAACGTCCTGACTTTC.